This paragraph reports one TCR beta chain. Its cognate antigen has yet to be identified. No qualities accompany the bases; no much larger clone lies one base away. This entry belongs to a study of cytomegalovirus exposure and HLA in healthy donors (dated 2017 in TCRdb). At the level of the whole study: According to a later analysis, the 120 validation repertoires were produced on the same platform as the approximately 690 repertoires of the first cohort. In addition to the first cohort of 500 to 850 subjects, a separate validation cohort of 120 different subjects was used. The study was designed to test whether signatures of past pathogen exposure could be identified by cataloging public T cell receptors. High-throughput TCR immunosequencing, statistical association of individual TCRs with disease status, and machine learning were combined to predict cytomegalovirus infection status. Broader findings and caveats from the paper: In vitro tests confirmed that a few of the cytomegalovirus-associated TCR beta chains recognize cytomegalovirus antigens. In both the original and validation cohorts, the classifier was reported to diagnose cytomegalovirus status with high specificity and sensitivity. Most TCR sequences were seen in very few donors, while some public TCRs were found in many individuals. The authors suggested that the approach could potentially be extended to other disease states and immunological phenotypes. Subsequent analysis determined that TCRs grouped into clusters in the first cohort also showed a tendency toward co-occurrence across the 120 validation repertoires, and 85% to 95% of cluster scores exceeded 0. All 110 or so repertoires were used to score co-occurrence in the validation cohort in a later analysis, because that analysis had no HLA typing for the cohort. In the study, approximately 150 TCR beta chains were listed as associated with cytomegalovirus.

From the cysteine up to the phenylalanine, the CDR3 has a length of 17 residues. The retained sequence is limited to the CDR3, 51 bases, with the frame set at the first base. Unmatched junction bases come to 11, with V trimmed by 2 bases and J by 2 bases. Reading the germline V gene gives CDR1 SNHLY and CDR2 FYNNEI. Separate from the roughly 630-subject first cohort, the validation cohort of over 90 subjects was the group to which the donors belonged. The library was prepared using the immunoSEQ multiplex PCR assay. Per the authors' processing: To diagnose cytomegalovirus status from the catalog of TCR beta chain sequences, a statistical classification framework was built. TCRdb mirrors the immuneACCESS table, restricted to in-frame sequences. Some clones are absent from its copies; in checked studies, under half trace to an unresolved V gene, and the reason for the others is unknown. The V and J calls and clone size come from that table; D and trimming were worked out from the DNA. This sample has about 64,000 clones in its table, and 85% to 95% of those were observed once. The ten largest clones represent approximately 5.4% of the sample.

The chain couples TRBV2 to TRBJ2-7, with 8 middle bases fitting TRBD1. The sequencing sample was made of PBMCs. The TCR originated in a woman under 30 in good health and CMV-seropositive. The CDR3 here reads CASSEPGRGQVPYEQYF. The DNA sequence is TGTGCCAGCAGTGAACCAGGGCGGGGACAGGTGCCCTACGAGCAGTACTTC. With the portions outside the CDR3 filled from the reference TRBV2 and TRBJ2-7 genes, the complete variable region becomes EPEVTQTPSHQVTQMGQEVILRCVPISNHLYFYWYRQILGQKVEFLVSFYNNEISEKSEIFDDQFSVERPDGSNFTLKIRSTKLEDSAMYFCASSEPGRGQVPYEQYFGPGTRLTVT.